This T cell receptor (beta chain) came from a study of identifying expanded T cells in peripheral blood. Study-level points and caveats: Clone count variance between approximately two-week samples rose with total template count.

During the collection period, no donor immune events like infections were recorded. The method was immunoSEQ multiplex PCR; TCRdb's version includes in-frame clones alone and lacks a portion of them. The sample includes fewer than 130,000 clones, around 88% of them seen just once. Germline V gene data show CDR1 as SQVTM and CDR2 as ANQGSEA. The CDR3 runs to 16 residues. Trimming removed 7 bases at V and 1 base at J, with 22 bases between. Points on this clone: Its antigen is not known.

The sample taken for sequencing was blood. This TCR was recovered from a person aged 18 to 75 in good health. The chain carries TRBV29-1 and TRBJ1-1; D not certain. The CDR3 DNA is TGCAGCGGCCTCCCGCCCGGCGGAGTGACGAACACTGAAGCTTTCTTT. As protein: CSGLPPGGVTNTEAFF. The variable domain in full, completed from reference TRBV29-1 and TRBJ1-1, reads SAVISQKPSRDICQRGTSLTIQCQVDSQVTMMFWYRQQPGQSLTLIATANQGSEATYESGFVIDKFPISRPNLTFSTLTVSNMSPEDSSIYLCSGLPPGGVTNTEAFFGQGTRLTVV.